The 29 T cell receptor beta chains in this list originate from one sample, sequenced in a study of blood T cell repertoires in COVID-19. Using immunoSEQ multiplex PCR, the repertoire was profiled, and TCRdb retains in-frame clones only, with some absent. Of roughly 220,000 clones listed, 86% are singletons. Sequenced input: PBMCs or T cells enriched from blood (not recorded which). Every receptor here comes from a woman in her forties with acute COVID-19.

Here the CDR3 reads CASSQVQTVANYGYTF. CDR3 in DNA: TGTGCCAGCAGCCAAGTCCAGACAGTAGCTAACTATGGCTACACCTTC. The V call is TRBV3-1 (or the pseudogene TRBV3-2), the J call TRBJ1-2; a weak D match, TRBD1 (5 bases). V was shortened by 1 base and J by 0 bases, with 12 bases between the two germline ends. Germline V gene lookup returns CDR1 LGHDT and CDR2 YNNKEL (reference sequence). The CDR3 is 16 amino acids.

The chain recombines TRBV3-1 (or the pseudogene TRBV3-2) with TRBJ1-5, with a weak D call TRBD1 (5 bases). The CDR3 has 13 residues. Trimming took off 0 bases at V and 8 bases at J, with 8 bases between the two ends. Germline V CDR1 and CDR2: LGHDT, YNNKEL (reference sequence). The CDR3 is CASSQDQGKPQHF. In DNA form, the CDR3 reads TGTGCCAGCAGCCAAGATCAGGGTAAGCCCCAGCATTTT.

V is TRBV21-1 and J is TRBJ1-1. TRBV21-1 corresponds to a pseudogene. The CDR3 runs to 16 residues. The CDR3 loop reads CASSTRPGREDTEAFF. The CDR3 DNA reads TGTGCCAGCAGCACCCGACCCGGGAGGGAGGACACTGAAGCTTTCTTT.

The V and J genes are TRBV6-5 and TRBJ1-2; TRBD1 is a possible D gene (5 bases). The CDR3 length is 15 residues. Trimming stripped 0 bases from V and 7 bases from J, with 15 bases between. Germline V gene sequence: CDR1 MNHEY, CDR2 SVGAGI. This chain's CDR3 is CASSYSIMGRGGYTF. In DNA, the CDR3 is TGTGCCAGCAGTTACTCGATCATGGGGCGTGGTGGCTACACCTTC.

V usage is TRBV5-4 and J usage is TRBJ2-3; 9 nucleotides agree with TRBD1. V dropped 5 bases and J dropped 2; count of bases not matched to a gene: 3. CDR1 SGHNT and CDR2 YYREEE come from the germline V gene (reference sequence). This CDR3 has 14 residues. The CDR3 nucleotides are TGTGCCAGCAGACGGGACAGGGTCACAGATACGCAGTATTTT. Its translation is CASRRDRVTDTQYF.

This chain joins TRBV19 and TRBJ1-5, with TRBD1 as a possible D gene (5 bases). The CDR3 totals 16 residues. V shed 3 bases and J shed 1 base, with 13 bases lying between them. The V gene's germline CDR1 is LNHDA and CDR2 SQIVND (reference sequence). Here the CDR3 reads CASSMGGVASNQPQHF. In DNA, the CDR3 is TGTGCCAGTAGTATGGGGGGAGTTGCGAGCAATCAGCCCCAGCATTTT.

J is TRBJ1-3 and V is TRBV7-9; the match to TRBD1 covers 7 bases. In germline, CDR1 is SEHNR, CDR2 FQNEAQ (reference sequence). The CDR3 totals 14 residues. Trimming cost V 5 bases and J 2 bases; bases outside gene matches: 3. Written as DNA, the CDR3 is TGTGCCAGCAGCAACCAGGGGGCTGGAAACACCATATATTTT. As protein: CASSNQGAGNTIYF.

The chain recombines TRBV19 with TRBJ1-2; D possibly corresponds to TRBD1 (5 bases). The germline gives CDR1 LNHDA, CDR2 SQIVND (reference sequence). V lost 0 bases to trimming and J lost 6 bases, with 8 bases between them. This CDR3 has 13 amino acids. The CDR3 here is CASSIDRVHGYTF. CDR3 nucleotides: TGTGCCAGTAGTATAGACAGGGTACATGGCTACACCTTC.

V is TRBV18 and J is TRBJ2-7; tentative D call: TRBD1 (5 bases). Germline assignment: CDR1 KGHSH and CDR2 LQKENI. The CDR3 consists of 13 residues. Trimming pared 1 base from V and 1 base from J, leaving 5 bases between. The CDR3 spells CASSPRQSYEQYV. The DNA for the CDR3 is TGTGCCAGCTCACCACGACAGTCCTACGAGCAGTACGTC.

This chain's CDR3 is CASSWAITSTDTQYF. The DNA of the CDR3 is TGTGCCAGCAGCTGGGCTATTACTAGCACAGATACGCAGTATTTT. The rearrangement uses TRBV5-4 and TRBJ2-3; D call uncertain. V was pared by 3 bases and J by 0 bases, with 11 bases between. Germline V CDR1 and CDR2: SGHNT, YYREEE (reference sequence). This CDR3 region has 15 residues.

The chain is built from TRBV6-6 and TRBJ1-1; TRBD1 might be the D (5 bases). Germline values: CDR1 MNHNY, CDR2 SVGAGI (reference sequence). The CDR3 spans 14 residues. V lost 7 bases, J lost 0 bases, and 12 bases lay in between. The CDR3 DNA reads as TGTGCCAGCAAGTTAGACAGCGTGAACACTGAAGCTTTCTTT. It specifies CASKLDSVNTEAFF.

This clone turned up a few times. The J gene is TRBJ1-2, the V gene TRBV4-3; 7 nucleotides agree with TRBD1. Germline CDR1 reads LGHNA; CDR2 reads YSLEER. V lost 4 bases, J lost 4 bases, and 6 bases stayed unmatched. The CDR3 runs to 14 residues. The CDR3 coding sequence is TGCGCCAGCAGCCTCCGACAGGGTTCCTATGGCTACACCTTC. Protein product: CASSLRQGSYGYTF.

This sequence joins TRBV19 and TRBJ1-1; 7 bases match TRBD1. CDR1 is LNHDA and CDR2 is SQIVND in the germline V gene (reference sequence). This CDR3 region has 11 residues. V gave up 6 bases and J gave up 7 bases; unmatched junction bases: 2. The CDR3 reads CASRQGNEAFF. The CDR3 bases are TGTGCCAGTAGACAGGGGAATGAAGCTTTCTTT.

This clone was seen once. This chain connects TRBV19 to TRBJ1-1, with 9 bases fitting TRBD1. Trimming took 7 bases from V and 6 from J; bases not matched to a gene: 3. Germline values: CDR1 LNHDA, CDR2 SQIVND (reference sequence). There are 12 residues in the CDR3. CDR3: CASKQGAAEAFF. CDR3 sequence (DNA): TGTGCCAGTAAACAGGGGGCCGCTGAAGCTTTCTTT.

The chain links TRBV5-6 to TRBJ1-4; 9 bases match TRBD1. With 1 base clipped from V and 8 bases from J, the junction kept 12 bases outside the gene matches. This CDR3 has 17 amino acids. Per germline, CDR1 SGHDT and CDR2 YYEEEE. The CDR3 is CASSLPGQGGKGEKLFF. DNA of the CDR3: TGTGCCAGCAGCTTGCCGGGACAGGGAGGGAAGGGGGAAAAACTGTTTTTT. The full variable domain, with the rest looked up from reference TRBV5-6 and TRBJ1-4, is DAGVTQSPTHLIKTRGQQVTLRCSPKSGHDTVSWYQQALGQGPQFIFQYYEEEERQRGNFPDRFSGHQFPNYSSELNVNALLLGDSALYLCASSLPGQGGKGEKLFFGSGTQLSVL.

The chain is built from TRBV15 and TRBJ2-5, with 8 bases matching TRBD1. The germline CDR1 and CDR2 sequences are LNHNV and YYDKDF (reference sequence). The CDR3 is 17 residues long. The trim removed 0 bases at V and 0 bases at J, leaving 6 bases unmatched. CDR3 in DNA: TGTGCCACCAGCAGAGATCTAACAGGGGGGTACCAAGAGACCCAGTACTTC. Protein sequence: CATSRDLTGGYQETQYF.

The chain is built from TRBV7-9 and TRBJ1-4; 8 bases match TRBD1. V lost 10 bases and J lost 0; bases outside the gene matches: 4. The germline CDR1 and CDR2 sequences are SEHNR and FQNEAQ (reference sequence). The CDR3 length is 14 residues. CDR3 nucleotide sequence: TGTGCCATCCTGACAGGGGCAACTAATGAAAAACTGTTTTTT. Amino acid sequence: CAILTGATNEKLFF.

V gene TRBV28 combines with J gene TRBJ1-3, with TRBD1 matching 8 bases. The germline V gene encodes CDR1 MDHEN and CDR2 SYDVKM. J gave up 2 bases and V 5 bases, and 23 bases lay outside the gene matches. This CDR3 has 21 amino acids. Here the CDR3 reads CASSTLPGQVMLSGPGNTIYF. The CDR3 coding sequence is TGTGCCAGCAGTACACTACCGGGACAGGTTATGCTATCGGGACCTGGAAACACCATATATTTT.

The gene calls are TRBV5-1 and TRBJ1-1; weak D call: TRBD1 (6 bases). The V and J ends lost 4 bases and 4 bases respectively, with 14 bases between them. This CDR3 has 14 amino acids. CDR1 SGHRS and CDR2 YFSETQ come from the germline V gene. The CDR3 region is CASSPGGGATEAFF. CDR3 DNA: TGCGCCAGCAGCCCCGGTGGGGGGGCCACTGAAGCTTTCTTT.

The rearrangement uses TRBV4-3 and TRBJ1-1; the D is unclear. Germline-derived CDR1 and CDR2 are LGHNA and YSLEER. Trimming took off 3 bases at V and 0 bases at J, with 5 bases between the two ends. The CDR3 extends over 13 amino acids. The CDR3 here is CASSHFLNTEAFF. As DNA, the CDR3 is TGCGCCAGCAGCCACTTTCTGAACACTGAAGCTTTCTTT.

The chain joins TRBV3-1 (or the pseudogene TRBV3-2) to TRBJ1-1; 9 bases align to TRBD1. V gave up 3 bases and J gave up 7 bases; unmatched junction bases: 6. Germline CDR1 LGHDT, CDR2 YNNKEL (reference sequence). CDR3 length: 14 amino acids. The CDR3 bases are TGTGCCAGCAGCCACTCGACAGGGGGGCATGAAGCTTTCTTT. Protein product: CASSHSTGGHEAFF.

The chain recombines TRBV10-3 with TRBJ2-7; 9 bases match TRBD2. V lost 8 bases, J lost 2 bases, and 7 bases stayed unmatched. From germline, CDR1 is ENHRY and CDR2 SYGVKD. The CDR3 runs 14 residues. The CDR3 DNA is TGTGCCATCCAAGGCGAGCGGGGGGCCTACGAGCAGTACTTC. It codes for CAIQGERGAYEQYF.

This chain connects TRBV18 to TRBJ1-1; unclear D gene. Germline loops: CDR1 KGHSH, CDR2 LQKENI. CDR3 size: 14 residues. V was shortened by 4 bases and J by 3 bases, with 12 bases between the two germline ends. CDR3 amino acids: CASSRSEPHTEAFF. Written as DNA, the CDR3 is TGTGCCAGCTCACGAAGTGAGCCCCACACTGAAGCTTTCTTT.

This chain connects TRBV5-1 to TRBJ2-2, with unresolved D. The V gene's germline CDR1 is SGHRS and CDR2 YFSETQ. Between the trimmed V and J ends, which lost 2 bases and 0 bases, there was a span of 5 bases. CDR3 size: 14 residues. CDR3 protein: CASSLATNTGELFF. The CDR3 DNA is TGCGCCAGCAGCTTAGCAACGAACACCGGGGAGCTGTTTTTT. The full variable domain, in which reference TRBV5-1 and TRBJ2-2 provide the parts outside the CDR3, is KAGVTQTPRYLIKTRGQQVTLSCSPISGHRSVSWYQQTPGQGLQFLFEYFSETQRNKGNFPGRFSGRQFSNSRSEMNVSTLELGDSALYLCASSLATNTGELFFGEGSRLTVL.

The gene calls are TRBV4-3 and TRBJ1-1; no firm D call. The CDR3 covers 15 residues. Germline V lookup: CDR1 LGHNA, CDR2 YSLEER. V was cut by 0 bases and J by 1 base, with 9 bases left in between. The CDR3: CASSQDVGGNTEAFF. In nucleotides, the CDR3 is TGCGCCAGCAGCCAAGATGTAGGAGGGAACACTGAAGCTTTCTTT.

The chain carries TRBV4-2 and TRBJ1-1; the D gene is possibly TRBD1 (6 bases). This CDR3 is 16 amino acids long. Trimming took off 6 bases at V and 4 bases at J, with 21 bases between the two ends. Per the germline V gene, CDR1 is LGHNA and CDR2 is YNFKEQ. As DNA, the CDR3 is TGTGCCAGCAGAAACCGACGGGGGGCGGTTGGCACTGAAGCTTTCTTT. Its protein is CASRNRRGAVGTEAFF.

V gene TRBV18 combines with J gene TRBJ1-1, with D perhaps matching TRBD1 (5 bases). There are 14 residues in the CDR3. Deletions cut 3 bases from V and 1 base from J, with 9 bases between. The germline CDR1 and CDR2 sequences are KGHSH and LQKENI. CDR3 amino acids: CASSPPGGNTEAFF. In DNA, the CDR3 is TGTGCCAGCTCACCTCCGGGGGGGAACACTGAAGCTTTCTTT.

The CDR3 coding sequence is TGTGCCAGCAGCGTAGACCCCTCGACAGGGATCAACACTGAAGCTTTCTTT. The encoded protein is CASSVDPSTGINTEAFF. This chain joins TRBV9 and TRBJ1-1; TRBD1 matches at 7 bases. With 0 bases clipped from V and 2 bases from J, the junction kept 10 bases outside the gene matches. The CDR3 has 17 amino acids. Per germline, CDR1 SGDLS and CDR2 YYNGEE.

The V call is TRBV19, the J call TRBJ1-1, with TRBD1 matching 9 bases. V gave up 4 bases and J gave up 2 bases; unmatched junction bases: 8. This CDR3 contains 16 residues. Germline V CDR1 and CDR2: LNHDA, SQIVND (reference sequence). The CDR3 sequence is CASSSRQGVINTEAFF. The DNA of the CDR3 is TGTGCCAGTAGTAGCAGACAGGGGGTGATTAACACTGAAGCTTTCTTT.